This record looks at one T cell receptor beta chain sequence and its context. Its binding antigen is unknown. Per-nucleotide qualities are absent, and no much larger clonotype sits a single base away. These data belong to a study of regulatory T cells in long-lasting Graves disease (dated by TCRdb to the early 2020s). A note on the overall study: Persistent Graves' disease was defined as persistently positive TSH receptor autoantibodies together with antithyroid drug treatment for over 5 years. Patients with persistent Graves' disease were compared with patients with newly diagnosed Graves' disease using TCR sequencing and RNA sequencing of peripheral blood. Persistent Graves' disease patients in the clinical cohort had taken antithyroid drugs for approximately 9.5 years on average. A total of approximately 35 samples were covered by TCR sequencing, comprising approximately 13 persistent and 20 or so newly diagnosed Graves' disease patients. The study took place in China and was registered as a clinical trial. The paper as a whole reports these results and caveats: Because the primary lesion, thyroid tissue, could not be accessed, the study looked at peripheral blood alone. More public clonotypes were shared among persistent patients (under 3,000) than among newly diagnosed patients (over 900). Compared with newly diagnosed patients, patients with persistent Graves' disease had lower TCR Shannon entropy and fewer highly expanded clones, which suggests clonal expansion. As a limitation, the authors acknowledged that the small sample size may reduce accuracy. Sequencing and analysis were limited to the TCR beta chain. Preferential use of TRBV28, TRBJ1-2 and TRBJ2-5 was observed in persistent disease, whereas TRBV20-1 and TRBJ2-1 were favored in newly diagnosed disease.

Including cysteine and phenylalanine, the CDR3 has 14 amino acids. The kept DNA is CDR3 alone, 42 bases in frame from the first base. The V end loses 1 base and the J end loses 7 bases, and a stretch of 13 bases separates them. The germline V gene (reference sequence) supplies CDR1 LGHDT and CDR2 YNNKEL. The sample's time point label is to be understood as: persistent/refractory GD, antithyroid drugs over 5 years with positive TRAb. For both TCR sequencing and RNA sequencing, RNA was extracted from PBMCs using TRIzol. The diagnosis of Graves' disease was made according to American Thyroid Association guidelines. Patients for the study were recruited at an endocrinology department in Xi'an, China. From each patient, 7.5 to 9.5 milliliters of peripheral blood was collected into an EDTA anticoagulant tube. Ficoll Paque Plus density gradient separation was used to isolate PBMCs, and no further T cell sorting was done. RNA quality was checked with an Agilent 2100 Bioanalyzer and agarose gel, and concentration with a NanoDrop 2000.

Library preparation used multiplex PCR. Sequencing took place on an Illumina HiSeq 4000. To build TCR beta libraries, CDR3 regions were amplified by Arm-PCR using iRepertoire HTBI primers. Gel purification was performed on PCR products prior to sequencing. On the study's bioinformatics: Across samples, 60 to 70 TRBV and 12 to 15 TRBJ segments were identified and used for gene usage analysis of CDR3 amino acid clonotypes. COPE and FqMerger were used to merge the filtered high-quality paired reads into contigs. BLAST was used to align contigs to IMGT TRBV, TRBD and TRBJ reference genes, and CDR3 was defined according to IMGT. Clonotypes above 0.1% frequency were classified as highly expanded clones. Shannon entropy served as the measure of repertoire diversity, while the Gini coefficient captured V-J evenness. Public clonotypes were defined as clonotypes shared by more than one individual. TCRdb took the public reads, trimmed them with fastp at Q25, ran MiXCR for clone calling and kept in-frame beta chains. One record per CDR3 amino acid sequence lists the most common genes and DNA. TCRdb's processing, not the study's, gives the V and J calls here. This sample holds approximately 400,000 distinct CDR3 sequences; roughly 24% were observed only once. The ten largest clones add up to approximately 30% of the sample.

The clonotype comes from a middle-aged woman with Graves disease. Donor details come from another sample of the same person, matched by shared clones. This sample comprised peripheral blood mononuclear cells (PBMCs), obtained when the disease was refractory, from a patient treated with antithyroid drugs. Rearrangement joined TRBV3-1 to TRBJ1-2; a tentative D match to TRBD1 spans 5 bases. CDR3 loop: CASSQGDGSIGYTF. The DNA sequence is TGTGCCAGCAGCCAAGGGGACGGATCTATTGGCTACACCTTC.